This T cell receptor (beta chain) emerged from a study of blood T cells in healthy people across ages. Findings and limits, study-wide: PBMCs went unsorted, and a conclusive naive versus antigen-experienced comparison was therefore prevented.

Regarding this clonotype: What it recognizes is unknown.

The germline V gene has CDR1 DFQATT and CDR2 SNEGSKA (reference sequence). V lost 1 base to trimming and J lost 0 bases; unmatched junction nucleotides: 4. The length of the CDR3 is 15 residues. A second PCR, run for about 7 to 11 cycles, used a sample-barcoded 5' primer plus a J-beta primer mix. TCRdb called the 5' RACE reads again in MiXCR, with one record for every CDR3 protein. The sample has around 1,800,000 distinct CDR3 sequences; roughly 43% are singletons. This TCR derives from a human donor in good health. V and J are TRBV20-1 and TRBJ2-7, with TRBD1 matching over 9 bases. The sample consisted of blood. CDR3 sequence (DNA): TGCAGTGCTAGAGGCCGGGACAGGGTCTCCTACGAGCAGTACTTC. Its translation is CSARGRDRVSYEQYF.